Detailed here is one TCR beta chain. Via MiXCR, TCRdb re-called the RT-PCR reads, giving one row per CDR3 protein. The sample holds more than 450,000 distinct CDR3 sequences; approximately 10% are singletons and the top ten take 9.5% to 11%. The source of the sample is a study of response to subunit inactivated influenza vaccine. V was shortened by 5 bases and J by 7 bases, with 6 bases between the two germline ends. Germline V lookup: CDR1 MDHEN, CDR2 SYDVKM. This CDR3 spans 12 amino acids. The same specimen was also included in a second study, on T cells expressing NK-cell markers. That study adds: A 5'RACE template switching approach incorporating UMIs was used to make TCR beta cDNA.

The chain has TRBV28 and TRBJ1-6; no clear D gene. The sample was PBMCs from blood, taken on the day of vaccination. The clonotype originates from a man between 50 and 59 years old who received an inactivated influenza vaccine. This chain's CDR3 is CASSAINSPLHF. The CDR3 DNA sequence: TGTGCCAGCAGTGCGATAAATTCACCCCTCCACTTT. The full variable domain, in which reference TRBV28 and TRBJ1-6 provide the parts outside the CDR3, is DVKVTQSSRYLVKRTGEKVFLECVQDMDHENMFWYRQDPGLGLRLIYFSYDVKMKEKGDIPEGYSVSREKKERFSLILESASTNQTSMYLCASSAINSPLHFGNGTRLTVT.